The rows below give T cell receptor beta chains drawn from one sample of a study of blood T cell repertoires in COVID-19. Generated by immunoSEQ multiplex PCR, the TCRdb table keeps only in-frame clones and is missing some. The sample consists of 280,000 or so clones, 83% of them appearing once. The sequenced material came from peripheral blood. These receptors were collected from a woman aged 50 to 60 who had recovered from COVID-19. Each CDR3 is given with its conserved first and last residue. Fields, in order: V gene, clone size, D gene, J gene, CDR3 DNA, CDR3 protein. A D gene is named only where the DNA matches it firmly. Size is omitted from some rows. Given values are once, few, many or a class for expanded clones.

>TRBV6-1|NA|NA|TRBJ1-2
TGTGCCAGCAGTGAAGCGCCCGGGGAATGGACTAACTATGGCTACACCTTC
CASSEAPGEWTNYGYTF
>TRBV4-2|NA|NA|TRBJ2-7
TGTGCCAGCAGCCAAGATCGACGGGGAGCCTACGAGCAGTACTTC
CASSQDRRGAYEQYF
>TRBV5-1|once|NA|TRBJ1-1
TGCGCCAGCAGGGATGGGGGGAGAGGCACTGAAGCTTTCTTT
CASRDGGRGTEAFF
>TRBV29-1|NA|NA|TRBJ2-7
TGCAGCGTTGCGGGAACGTCAGGGGACGAGCAGTACTTC
CSVAGTSGDEQYF
>TRBV19|NA|NA|TRBJ2-2
TGTGCCAGTAACCAGGGTTCCGGGGAGCTGTTTTTT
CASNQGSGELFF
>TRBV6-5|once|TRBD1|TRBJ1-1
TGTGCCAGCAGTTTAACAGGGGACGCATGGGCCTCTGAAGCTTTCTTT
CASSLTGDAWASEAFF
>TRBV2|NA|NA|TRBJ2-7
TGTGCAGCGGGGCAGGGGCGTTCCTACGAGCAGTACTTC
CAAGQGRSYEQYF
>TRBV11-3|NA|NA|TRBJ2-1
TGTGCCAGCAGCTCGGTACATATTCCAGGAAATAATGAGCAGTTCTTC
CASSSVHIPGNNEQFF
>TRBV6-5|once|TRBD1|TRBJ1-2
TGTGCCAGCAGTTACTATACAGGGGATAACTATGGCTACACCTTC
CASSYYTGDNYGYTF
>TRBV27|NA|TRBD2|TRBJ2-1
TGTGCCAGCAGTTTTTATCCTAGCGGGAGGGCCCGGGGCTCCTACAATGAGCAGTTCTTC
CASSFYPSGRARGSYNEQFF
>TRBV7-9|NA|TRBD1|TRBJ1-2
TGTGCCAGCAGCTTGGAGGGGGCGGGCTATGGCTACACCTTC
CASSLEGAGYGYTF
>TRBV7-8|NA|NA|TRBJ1-1
TGTGCCAGCAGCTCTATCACACAGGGCTACACTGAAGCTTTCTTT
CASSSITQGYTEAFF
>TRBV4-2|NA|NA|TRBJ1-3
TGTGCCAGCAGCCAAGAGAATCAAGGAGGCTTAATGTATTTT
CASSQENQGGLMYF
>TRBV19|NA|TRBD2|TRBJ2-2
TGTGCCAGTAGTGGGGTCGCGGGAGGATACTCCGGGGAGCTGTTTTTT
CASSGVAGGYSGELFF
>TRBV28|NA|TRBD1|TRBJ2-3
TGTGCCAGCAGTACAGGACAGGGGGTGGAATTCACAGATACGCAGTATTTT
CASSTGQGVEFTDTQYF
>TRBV4-3|once|NA|TRBJ2-1
TGCGCCAGCAGCCAAGCAGGACAGACCTACAATGAGCAGTTCTTC
CASSQAGQTYNEQFF
>TRBV5-1|NA|TRBD1|TRBJ1-1
TGCGCCAGCAGCTTTTTTGCGGACAGGGTGAACACTGAAGCTTTCTTT
CASSFFADRVNTEAFF
>TRBV7-2|few|NA|TRBJ1-5
TGTGCCAGCAGTCACGATGGGACAACTCCTGGAGCCCAGCATTTT
CASSHDGTTPGAQHF
>TRBV12-3/TRBV12-4|NA|NA|TRBJ2-1
TGTGCCAGCACCCTGGGGCGGAATGAGCAGTTCTTC
CASTLGRNEQFF
>TRBV6-2/TRBV6-3|NA|NA|TRBJ2-3
TGTGCCAGCAGTTACGCGGGACCAATAGCAGCAGATACGCAGTATTTT
CASSYAGPIAADTQYF
>TRBV12-3/TRBV12-4|once|NA|TRBJ2-7
TGTGCCAGCAGCAACGGCTACGAGCAGTACTTC
CASSNGYEQYF
>TRBV19|NA|TRBD1|TRBJ1-5
TGTGCCAGTAGCCAGGGGGTCTGGCGTCAGCCCCAGCATTTT
CASSQGVWRQPQHF
>TRBV3-1/TRBV3-2|once|TRBD2|TRBJ2-2
TGTGCCAGCAGCCAAGATTTGCCGGGAGGGGGGACCGGGGAGCTGTTTTTT
CASSQDLPGGGTGELFF